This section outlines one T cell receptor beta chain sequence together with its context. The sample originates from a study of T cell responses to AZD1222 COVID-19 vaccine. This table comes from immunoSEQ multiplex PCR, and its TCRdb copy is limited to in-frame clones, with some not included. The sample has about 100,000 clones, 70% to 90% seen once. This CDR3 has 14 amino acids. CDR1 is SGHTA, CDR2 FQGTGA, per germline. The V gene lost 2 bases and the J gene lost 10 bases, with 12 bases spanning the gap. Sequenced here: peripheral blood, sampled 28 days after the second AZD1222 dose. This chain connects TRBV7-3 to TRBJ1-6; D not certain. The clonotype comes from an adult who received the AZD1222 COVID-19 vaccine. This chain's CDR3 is CASSLGVYGSPLHF. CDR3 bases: TGTGCCAGCAGCTTAGGCGTATACGGGTCACCCCTCCACTTT.